Shown below are 18 T cell receptor beta chains from a single sample sequenced in a study of T cell clonality in common variable immunodeficiency (dated by TCRdb to the mid-2010s). Broader findings and caveats from the paper: Reportedly, TCRbeta sequences from CVID had fewer deletions and N-nucleotide insertions, and highly modified clones with 13 or more V deletions were absent from CVID.

What these receptors recognize is not known. The method was the immunoSEQ multiplex PCR assay. This is the immuneACCESS table as TCRdb keeps it, with only in-frame sequences that have V and J called. A part of the clones is gone; compared with another copy, unresolved V genes explain less than half, and the rest is unexplained. For this sample, tens of thousands of clones are listed, none of them singletons. The ten top clones hold roughly 5.6% of the sample. Sequencing input: peripheral blood mononuclear cells. Receptors originate from a human donor with common variable immunodeficiency.

Remarks on this clone: The read ends 3 residues before the CDR3 terminus; that terminus is restored from the germline J gene. The chain couples TRBV7-2 to TRBJ2-1; 12 positions match TRBD1. V lost 2 bases, J lost 6 bases, and 2 bases stayed unmatched. The CDR3 extends over 15 amino acids. Germline V gives CDR1 SGHTA, CDR2 FQGNSA. CDR3 bases read: TGTGCCAGCAGCTTATTGGGACAGGGGGCCAATGAG. It specifies CASSLLGQGANE. The whole CDR3 sequence reads CASSLLGQGANEQFF.

This clone has a count of ten or more. Read sequence stops 3 residues before the CDR3 end, and the germline J gene provides the missing end. The chain couples TRBV20-1 to TRBJ2-7, with 10 bases fitting TRBD2. Trimming at V came to 2 bases and at J to 4 bases, leaving 8 bases not matched to a gene. This CDR3 region has 15 residues. In germline, CDR1 is DFQATT, CDR2 SNEGSKA (reference sequence). The CDR3 reads CSARFPSGGRYEQYF. The sequenced CDR3 bases are TGCAGTGCTAGATTCCCTAGCGGGGGTCGATACGAG.

This clone was seen more than once but under ten times. The DNA ends 3 residues before the CDR3 does, and the rest of the CDR3 is filled in from the germline J gene. V and J are TRBV19 and TRBJ2-1; 14 bases are a match to TRBD2. Losses at the gene ends were 6 bases for V and 7 bases for J; bases not matched to a gene: 11. There are 17 residues in the CDR3. Germline CDR1 is LNHDA and CDR2 is SQIVND (reference sequence). The CDR3 is CASSRGRGLAGVNEQFF. The CDR3 bases that were read are TGTGCCAGTAGCCGAGGTCGGGGACTAGCGGGGGTGAATGAG.

About this clone itself: The read finishes 3 residues shy of the CDR3 end, and the germline J gene is used to complete it. The chain joins TRBV2 to TRBJ1-2; D not certain. The CDR3 runs to 14 residues. V was shortened by 4 bases and J by 4 bases, with 13 bases between the two germline ends. Germline lookup yields CDR1 SNHLY and CDR2 FYNNEI. CDR3 DNA (partial): TGTGCCAGCAGTGTAGGAAGGGCATCCTATGGC. Protein: CASSVGRASYG. In full, the CDR3 reads CASSVGRASYGYTF.

This clone came up a few times. Read sequence stops 3 residues before the CDR3 end, and the germline J gene provides the missing end. This chain uses TRBV7-7 with TRBJ2-7; 7 bases are a match to TRBD2. The CDR3 contains 13 residues. After removal of 5 bases from V and 4 bases from J, the junction contained 5 bases not matched to a gene. Germline CDR1 is SSHAT and CDR2 is FNYEAQ (reference sequence). CDR3 region: CASSPGSGYEQYF. Partial CDR3 DNA: TGTGCCAGCAGCCCCGGTAGCGGGTACGAG. The complete variable domain, with remaining parts taken from reference TRBV7-7 and TRBJ2-7, reads GAGVSQSPRYKVTKRGQDVTLRCDPISSHATLYWYQQALGQGPEFLTYFNYEAQPDKSGLPSDRFSAERPEGSISTLTIQRTEQRDSAMYRCASSPGSGYEQYFGPGTRLTVT.

This clone was detected ten times or more. The DNA ends 3 residues before the CDR3 does, and the rest of the CDR3 is filled in from the germline J gene. The chain combines TRBV30 with TRBJ2-7; 8 bases are a match to TRBD2. The CDR3 runs 13 residues. Germline V lookup: CDR1 GTSNPN, CDR2 SVGIG (reference sequence). The ends lost 7 bases at V and 2 bases at J; junction bases unmatched: 7. The CDR3 region is CAFNRGGAYEQYF. The covered CDR3 bases are TGTGCCTTCAATCGGGGGGGCGCCTACGAG. Full variable domain (rest looked up from reference TRBV30 and TRBJ2-7): SQTIHQWPATLVQPVGSPLSLECTVEGTSNPNLYWYRQAAGRGLQLLFYSVGIGQISSEVPQNLSASRPQDRQFILSSKKLLLSDSGFYLCAFNRGGAYEQYFGPGTRLTVT.

This clone was detected a few times. Coverage ceases 3 residues before the CDR3 finishes, and the germline J gene fills in the end. The chain links TRBV7-2 to TRBJ2-1; 8 positions agree with TRBD1. The junction had 6 bases not matched to a gene; V was cut back by 5 bases and J by 6 bases. The germline V gene has CDR1 SGHTA and CDR2 FQGNSA. CDR3 length: 14 residues. CDR3: CASSGQGTLNEQFF. CDR3 DNA, as far as it was read: TGTGCCAGCAGCGGACAGGGAACCCTCAATGAG. The full variable domain, its missing parts supplied by reference TRBV7-2 and TRBJ2-1, is GAGVSQSPSNKVTEKGKDVELRCDPISGHTALYWYRQSLGQGLEFLIYFQGNSAPDKSGLPSDRFSAERTGGSVSTLTIQRTQQEDSAVYLCASSGQGTLNEQFFGPGTRLTVL.

This clone was picked up a small number of times. From the germline J gene comes the end of the CDR3, since the read stops 3 residues before it. The J gene is TRBJ1-3, the V gene TRBV30; unclear D gene. The ends were cut back, 7 bases at V and 9 bases at J, with 13 bases in the middle. Looked up from germline, CDR1 is GTSNPN and CDR2 is SVGIG (reference sequence). The CDR3 has 11 residues. Partial CDR3 DNA: TGTGCCTCGCAAGAGACTGGCACC. It encodes CASQETGT. The entire CDR3 reads CASQETGTIYF.

This clone has a handful of counts. CDR3 loop: CSARPPRAGDTQYF. CDR3 DNA, as far as it was read: TGCAGTGCTAGACCCCCTCGAGCCGGAGATACG. The genes are TRBV20-1 and TRBJ2-3; the D is unclear. The CDR3 end lies 3 residues beyond the end of the read and is filled in from the germline J gene. Trimming took 2 bases from V and 5 from J, leaving 14 bases between them. Germline V gene lookup returns CDR1 DFQATT and CDR2 SNEGSKA (reference sequence). The CDR3 contains 14 residues.

Regarding this clone: The read terminates 3 residues before the CDR3 end, so the remaining end is supplied by the germline J gene. The chain couples TRBV20-1 to TRBJ2-5; 8 bases fit TRBD2. V lost 0 bases to trimming and J lost 1 base; unmatched junction nucleotides: 7. The CDR3 loop spans 16 amino acids. CDR1 is DFQATT and CDR2 is SNEGSKA in the germline V gene (reference sequence). CDR3 DNA, as far as it was read: TGCAGTGCTAGAGATCCCAGCGGGGGCCTCCAAGAGACC. Translating gives CSARDPSGGLQET. In full, the CDR3 reads CSARDPSGGLQETQYF.

This clone was counted between two and nine times. Coverage ceases 3 residues before the CDR3 finishes, and the germline J gene fills in the end. The chain joins TRBV7-9 to TRBJ1-2, with 7 bases aligning to TRBD1. J gave up 2 bases and V 9 bases, and 0 bases lay outside the gene matches. From germline, CDR1 is SEHNR and CDR2 FQNEAQ (reference sequence). This CDR3 has 11 amino acids. CDR3 DNA (partial): TGTGCCAGGACAGGGAACTATGGC. This translates into CARTGNYG. The whole CDR3 protein is CARTGNYGYTF.

Concerning this clone itself: The read stops 3 residues short of the end of the CDR3; the missing end is completed from the germline J gene. This rearrangement joins TRBV6-2 or TRBV6-3 to TRBJ1-2, with TRBD1 matching 7 bases. The CDR3 runs to 15 residues. In germline, CDR1 is MNHEY, CDR2 SVGEGT. V gave up 5 bases and J gave up 0 bases; unmatched junction bases: 6. The CDR3 bases that were read are TGTGCCAGCAGTCCCGGACAGGCAGCTAACTATGGC. This translates into CASSPGQAANYG. The whole CDR3 reads CASSPGQAANYGYTF.

This clone was seen repeatedly, ten times or more. The sequenced CDR3 bases are TGTGCCAGCAGAATCGGACAGCAAGAGACC. Translation: CASRIGQQET. The complete CDR3 sequence is CASRIGQQETQYF. V gene TRBV18 combines with J gene TRBJ2-5; TRBD1 might be the D (6 bases). With the read ending 3 residues before the CDR3 end, the germline J gene is used to fill in that end. With 8 bases removed from V and 2 bases from J, the gap between germline ends came to 12 bases. Looked up from germline, CDR1 is KGHSH and CDR2 is LQKENI. There are 13 residues in the CDR3.

This clone was counted only a few times. The missing CDR3 end, 3 residues past where the read stops, is filled in from the germline J gene. This chain joins TRBV2 and TRBJ1-1; TRBD1 matches 8 bases. The CDR3 has 14 residues. The germline gives CDR1 SNHLY, CDR2 FYNNEI. The V segment lost 8 bases and the J segment 0 bases; nucleotides outside the gene matches: 5. The CDR3 DNA, read in part, is TGTGCCAGCGGACAGGGCACATTGAACACTGAA. This encodes CASGQGTLNTE. The full CDR3 protein is CASGQGTLNTEAFF.

This clone came up many times. The read ends 3 residues before the CDR3 terminus; that terminus is restored from the germline J gene. The V call is TRBV7-3, the J call TRBJ2-5; 10 positions match TRBD1. This CDR3 has 14 amino acids. Unmatched junction bases numbered 5, after V lost 5 bases and J lost 5 bases. Germline V gene sequence: CDR1 SGHTA, CDR2 FQGTGA. CDR3 DNA, as far as it was read: TGTGCCAGCAGCCCCGCGGGACAGGGGGAGACC. Translating it yields CASSPAGQGET. The full CDR3 protein is CASSPAGQGETQYF.

This clone occurred a few times. From the germline J gene comes the end of the CDR3, since the read stops 3 residues before it. The V call is TRBV19, the J call TRBJ1-2, with TRBD1 matching 8 bases. Germline values: CDR1 LNHDA, CDR2 SQIVND (reference sequence). V trimming: 3 bases; J trimming: 7 bases; junction bases outside the gene matches: 10. The CDR3 spans 15 residues. CDR3: CASSIYPGTGSGYTF. The DNA read from the CDR3 is TGTGCCAGTAGTATCTACCCCGGGACAGGATCTGGC.

As concerns this clone: Read coverage stops 3 residues before the CDR3 terminus; the germline J gene supplies the remainder. This chain links TRBV2 with TRBJ1-2; 9 bases line up with TRBD1. The CDR3 consists of 13 residues. Germline CDR1 is SNHLY and CDR2 is FYNNEI. The CDR3 bases that were read are TGTGCCAGCAGAACCGGGACAGGGAAAGGC. Its protein product is CASRTGTGKG. The entire CDR3 protein is CASRTGTGKGYTF.

Notes on this clone: The read finishes 3 residues shy of the CDR3 end, and the germline J gene is used to complete it. The V and J genes are TRBV20-1 and TRBJ2-1, with D possibly matching TRBD2 (7 bases). This CDR3 comprises 14 residues. Germline CDR1 DFQATT, CDR2 SNEGSKA (reference sequence). V lost 3 bases and J lost 4, with 13 bases in between. The part of the CDR3 DNA that was read is TGCAGTGCTAGTTGGGCGGGGGCTTACAATGAG. Translation gives CSASWAGAYNE. The complete CDR3 sequence is CSASWAGAYNEQFF.